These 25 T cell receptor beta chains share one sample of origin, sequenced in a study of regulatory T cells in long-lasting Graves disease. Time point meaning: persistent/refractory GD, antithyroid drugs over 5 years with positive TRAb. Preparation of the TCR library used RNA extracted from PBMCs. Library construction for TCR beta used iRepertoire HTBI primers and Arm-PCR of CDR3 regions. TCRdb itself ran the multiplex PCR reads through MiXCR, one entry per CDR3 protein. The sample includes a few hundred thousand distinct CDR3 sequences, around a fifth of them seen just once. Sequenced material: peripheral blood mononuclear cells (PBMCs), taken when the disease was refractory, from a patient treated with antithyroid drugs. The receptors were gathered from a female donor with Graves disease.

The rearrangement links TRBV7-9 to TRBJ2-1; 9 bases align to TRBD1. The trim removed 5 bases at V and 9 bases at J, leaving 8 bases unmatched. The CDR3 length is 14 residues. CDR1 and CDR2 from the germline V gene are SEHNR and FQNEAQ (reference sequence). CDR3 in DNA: TGTGCCAGCAGCCTAGAACAGGGGGCAACTGAGCAGTTCTTC. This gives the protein CASSLEQGATEQFF.

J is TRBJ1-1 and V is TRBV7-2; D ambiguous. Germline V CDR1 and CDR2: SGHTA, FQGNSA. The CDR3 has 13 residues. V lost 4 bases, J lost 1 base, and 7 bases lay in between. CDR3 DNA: TGTGCCAGCAGCTCGGACGGGAACACTGAAGCTTTCTTT. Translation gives CASSSDGNTEAFF. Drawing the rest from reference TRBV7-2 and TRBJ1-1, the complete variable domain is GAGVSQSPSNKVTEKGKDVELRCDPISGHTALYWYRQSLGQGLEFLIYFQGNSAPDKSGLPSDRFSAERTGGSVSTLTIQRTQQEDSAVYLCASSSDGNTEAFFGQGTRLTVV.

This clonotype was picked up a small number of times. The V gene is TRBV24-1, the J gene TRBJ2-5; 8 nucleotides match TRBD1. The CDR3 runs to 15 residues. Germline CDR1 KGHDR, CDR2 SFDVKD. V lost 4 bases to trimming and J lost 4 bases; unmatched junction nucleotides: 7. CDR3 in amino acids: CATSDTQGAGETQYF. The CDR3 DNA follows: TGTGCCACCAGTGACACGCAGGGGGCCGGAGAGACCCAGTACTTC.

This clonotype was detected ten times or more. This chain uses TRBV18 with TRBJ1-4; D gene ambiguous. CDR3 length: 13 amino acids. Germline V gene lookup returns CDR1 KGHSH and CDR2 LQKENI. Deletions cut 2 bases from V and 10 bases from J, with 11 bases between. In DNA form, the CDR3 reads TGTGCCAGCTCACCATTGGCGGCAGGAAAACTGTTTTTT. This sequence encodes CASSPLAAGKLFF.

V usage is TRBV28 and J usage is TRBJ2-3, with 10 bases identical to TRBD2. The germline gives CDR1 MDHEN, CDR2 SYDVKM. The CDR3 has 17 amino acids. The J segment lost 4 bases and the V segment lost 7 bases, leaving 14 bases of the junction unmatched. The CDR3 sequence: CASTESGLAGDPDTQYF. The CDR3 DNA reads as TGTGCCAGCACGGAAAGCGGGCTAGCGGGGGACCCAGATACGCAGTATTTT.

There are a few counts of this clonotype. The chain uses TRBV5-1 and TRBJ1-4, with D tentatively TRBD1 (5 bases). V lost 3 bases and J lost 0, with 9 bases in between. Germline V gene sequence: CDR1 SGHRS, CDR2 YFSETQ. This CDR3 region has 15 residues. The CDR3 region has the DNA TGCGCCAGCAGCTATCAACAGGCAACTAATGAAAAACTGTTTTTT. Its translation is CASSYQQATNEKLFF.

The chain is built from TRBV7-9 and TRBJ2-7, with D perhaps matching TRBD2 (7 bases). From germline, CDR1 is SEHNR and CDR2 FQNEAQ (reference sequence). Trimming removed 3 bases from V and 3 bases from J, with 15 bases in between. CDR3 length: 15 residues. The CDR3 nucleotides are TGTGCCAGCAGCTTGGGGGGGGGGGCGATCTACGAGCAGTACTTC. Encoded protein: CASSLGGGAIYEQYF. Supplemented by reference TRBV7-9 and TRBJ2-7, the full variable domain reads DTGVSQNPRHKITKRGQNVTFRCDPISEHNRLYWYRQTLGQGPEFLTYFQNEAQLEKSRLLSDRFSAERPKGSFSTLEIQRTEQGDSAMYLCASSLGGGAIYEQYFGPGTRLTVT.

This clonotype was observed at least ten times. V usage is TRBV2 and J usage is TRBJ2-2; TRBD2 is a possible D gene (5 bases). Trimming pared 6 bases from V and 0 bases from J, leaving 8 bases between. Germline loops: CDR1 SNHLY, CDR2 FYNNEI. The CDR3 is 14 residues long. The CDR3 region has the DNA TGTGCCAGCAGCTCCGGGACGAACACCGGGGAGCTGTTTTTT. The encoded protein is CASSSGTNTGELFF.

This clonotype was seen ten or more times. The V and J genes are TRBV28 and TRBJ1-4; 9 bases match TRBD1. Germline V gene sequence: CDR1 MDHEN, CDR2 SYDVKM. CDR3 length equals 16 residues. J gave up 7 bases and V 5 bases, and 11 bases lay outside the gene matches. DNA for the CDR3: TGTGCCAGCAGTGGCCGACAGGGGGGAGGGTTTGAAAAACTGTTTTTT. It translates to CASSGRQGGGFEKLFF.

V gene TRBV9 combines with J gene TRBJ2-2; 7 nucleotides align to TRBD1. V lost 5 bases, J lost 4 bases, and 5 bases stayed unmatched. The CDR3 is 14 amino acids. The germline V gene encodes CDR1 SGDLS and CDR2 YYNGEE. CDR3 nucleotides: TGTGCCAGCAGACAGGGGAGTGGCACCGGGGAGCTGTTTTTT. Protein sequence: CASRQGSGTGELFF.

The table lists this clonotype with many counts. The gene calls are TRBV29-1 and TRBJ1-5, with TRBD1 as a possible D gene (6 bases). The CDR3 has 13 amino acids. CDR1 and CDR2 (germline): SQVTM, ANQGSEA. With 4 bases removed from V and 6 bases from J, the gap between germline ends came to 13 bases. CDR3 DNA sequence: TGCAGCGTTGTGGCAGGGGCTGGTCAGCCCCAGCATTTT. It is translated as CSVVAGAGQPQHF.

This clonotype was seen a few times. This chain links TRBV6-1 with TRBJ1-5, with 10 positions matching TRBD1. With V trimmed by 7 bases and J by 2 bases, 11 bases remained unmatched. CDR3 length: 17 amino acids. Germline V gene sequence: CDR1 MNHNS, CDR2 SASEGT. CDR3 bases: TGTGCCAGCATTGGAGGGACAGGGGCTAGGCGCAATCAGCCCCAGCATTTT. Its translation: CASIGGTGARRNQPQHF.

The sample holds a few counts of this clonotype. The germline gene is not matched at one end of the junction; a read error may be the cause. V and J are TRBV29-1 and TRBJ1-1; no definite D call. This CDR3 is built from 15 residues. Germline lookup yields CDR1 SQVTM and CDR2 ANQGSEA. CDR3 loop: CSVEDQWRENAEAFF. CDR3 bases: TGCAGCGTTGAAGATCAATGGAGGGAGAACGCTGAAGCTTTCTTT.

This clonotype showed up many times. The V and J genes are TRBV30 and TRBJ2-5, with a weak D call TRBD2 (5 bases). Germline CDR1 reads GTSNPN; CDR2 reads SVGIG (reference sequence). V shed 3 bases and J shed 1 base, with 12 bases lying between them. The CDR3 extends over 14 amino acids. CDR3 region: CAWSRTAGQETQYF. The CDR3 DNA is TGTGCCTGGAGCAGGACGGCGGGCCAAGAGACCCAGTACTTC.

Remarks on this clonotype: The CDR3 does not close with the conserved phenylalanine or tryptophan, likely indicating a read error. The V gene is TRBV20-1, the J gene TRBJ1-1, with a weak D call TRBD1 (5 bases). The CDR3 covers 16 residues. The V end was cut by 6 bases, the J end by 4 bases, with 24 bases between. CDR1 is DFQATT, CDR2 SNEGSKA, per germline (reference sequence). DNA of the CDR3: TGCAGTGCGTACCCGGTGGAGGGAAGGGGCGGCACTGAAGCTTTCTCT. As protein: CSAYPVEGRGGTEAFS.

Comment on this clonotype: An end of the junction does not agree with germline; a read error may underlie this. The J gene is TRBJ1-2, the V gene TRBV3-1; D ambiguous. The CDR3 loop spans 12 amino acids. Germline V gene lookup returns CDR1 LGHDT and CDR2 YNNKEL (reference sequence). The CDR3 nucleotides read TGTGCCAGCAGCCAGACGGGCTGGGCGGTCTACTTC. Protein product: CASSQTGWAVYF.

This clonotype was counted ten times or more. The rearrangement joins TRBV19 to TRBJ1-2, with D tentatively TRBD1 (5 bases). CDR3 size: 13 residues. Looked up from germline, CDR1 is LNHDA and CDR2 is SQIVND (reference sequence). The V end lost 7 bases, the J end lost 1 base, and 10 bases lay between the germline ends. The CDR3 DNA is TGTGCCAGTACTCGGGACCTTAACTATGGCTACACCTTC. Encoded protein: CASTRDLNYGYTF.

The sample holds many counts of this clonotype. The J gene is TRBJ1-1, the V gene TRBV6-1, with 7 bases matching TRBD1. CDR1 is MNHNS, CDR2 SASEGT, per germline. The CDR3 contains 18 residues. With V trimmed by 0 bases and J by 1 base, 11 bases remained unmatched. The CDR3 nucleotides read TGTGCCAGCAGTGAAGCGGCAGGGGGGAAACCCTCGAACACTGAAGCTTTCTTT. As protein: CASSEAAGGKPSNTEAFF.

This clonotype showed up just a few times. In nucleotides, the CDR3 is TGTGCCAGCAGCCAAGGACAGGTACTACCCTACGAGCAGTACTTC. Its translation: CASSQGQVLPYEQYF. The gene calls are TRBV7-2 and TRBJ2-7, with 7 bases lining up with TRBD1. The V gene's germline CDR1 is SGHTA and CDR2 FQGNSA. The CDR3 consists of 15 residues. The V gene end was trimmed by 5 bases and the J gene end by 2 bases; junction bases not matched to a gene: 9.

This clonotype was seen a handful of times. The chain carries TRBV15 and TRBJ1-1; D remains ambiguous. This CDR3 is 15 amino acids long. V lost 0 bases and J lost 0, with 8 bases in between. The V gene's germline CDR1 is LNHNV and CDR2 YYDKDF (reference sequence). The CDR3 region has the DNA TGTGCCACCAGCAGAGATCGGCAGCTGAACACTGAAGCTTTCTTT. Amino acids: CATSRDRQLNTEAFF.

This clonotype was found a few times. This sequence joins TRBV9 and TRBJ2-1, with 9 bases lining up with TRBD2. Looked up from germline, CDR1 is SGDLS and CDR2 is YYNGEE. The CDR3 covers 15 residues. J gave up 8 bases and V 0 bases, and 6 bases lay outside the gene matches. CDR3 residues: CASSVASGMGDEQFF. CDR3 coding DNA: TGTGCCAGCAGCGTAGCTAGCGGGATGGGCGATGAGCAGTTCTTC.

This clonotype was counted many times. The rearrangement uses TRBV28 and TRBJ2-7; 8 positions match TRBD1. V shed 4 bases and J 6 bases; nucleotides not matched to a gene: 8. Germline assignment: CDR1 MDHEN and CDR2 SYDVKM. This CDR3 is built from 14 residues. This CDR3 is CASSSTGAPVEQYF. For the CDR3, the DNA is TGTGCCAGCAGTTCGACAGGGGCGCCCGTCGAGCAGTACTTC.

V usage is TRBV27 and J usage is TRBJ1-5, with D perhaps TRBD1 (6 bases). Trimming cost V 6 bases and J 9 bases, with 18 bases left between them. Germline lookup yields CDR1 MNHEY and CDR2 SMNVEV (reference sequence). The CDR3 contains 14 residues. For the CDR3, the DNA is TGTGCCAGCAGCTCTACGGTGGGGGCCTGGCCCCAGCATTTT. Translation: CASSSTVGAWPQHF.

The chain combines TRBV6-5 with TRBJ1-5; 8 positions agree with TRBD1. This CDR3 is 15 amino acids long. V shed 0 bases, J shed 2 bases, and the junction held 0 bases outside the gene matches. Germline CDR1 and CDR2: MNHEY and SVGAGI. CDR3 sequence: CASSYSDRGNQPQHF. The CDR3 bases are TGTGCCAGCAGTTACTCGGACAGGGGCAATCAGCCCCAGCATTTT.

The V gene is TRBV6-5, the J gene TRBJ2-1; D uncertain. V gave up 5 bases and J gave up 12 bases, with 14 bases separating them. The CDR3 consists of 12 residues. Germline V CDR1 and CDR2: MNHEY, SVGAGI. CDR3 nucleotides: TGTGCCAGCAGTCCCTCGACACGGAGGCAGTTCTTC. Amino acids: CASSPSTRRQFF.